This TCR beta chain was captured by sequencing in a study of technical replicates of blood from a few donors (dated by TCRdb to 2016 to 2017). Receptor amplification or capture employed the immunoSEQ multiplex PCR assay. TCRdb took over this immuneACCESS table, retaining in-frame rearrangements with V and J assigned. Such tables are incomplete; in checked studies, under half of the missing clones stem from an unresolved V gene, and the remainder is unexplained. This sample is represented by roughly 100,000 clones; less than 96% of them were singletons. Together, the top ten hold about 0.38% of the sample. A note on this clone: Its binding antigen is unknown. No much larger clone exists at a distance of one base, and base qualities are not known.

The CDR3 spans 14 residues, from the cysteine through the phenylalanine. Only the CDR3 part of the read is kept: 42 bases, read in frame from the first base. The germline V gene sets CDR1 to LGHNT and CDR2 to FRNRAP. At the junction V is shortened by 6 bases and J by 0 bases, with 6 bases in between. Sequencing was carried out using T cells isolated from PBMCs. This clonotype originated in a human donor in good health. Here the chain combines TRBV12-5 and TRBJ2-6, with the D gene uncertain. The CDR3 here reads CASGPDSGANVLTF. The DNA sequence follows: TGTGCTAGTGGCCCAGACTCTGGGGCCAACGTCCTGACTTTC.